The TCR beta chain under discussion was sequenced for a study of OX40 agonist ivuxolimab in advanced cancers. Whole-study findings and limits: Certain nonresponding patients likewise had low normalized T-cell clonal expansion.

A note on this clone: Its antigen remains unidentified.

Some clones are missing from TCRdb's copy, which holds only in-frame ones; the method was immunoSEQ multiplex PCR. The sample shows some 30,000 clones, 92% of them seen only once. Trimming cost V 1 base and J 6 bases, with 14 bases left between them. Per the germline V gene, CDR1 is SGHKS and CDR2 is YYEKEE (reference sequence). The CDR3 loop spans 14 amino acids. This clonotype originated in an adult with an advanced solid tumor such as melanoma, head and neck, liver or kidney cancer. The material sequenced was CD4+ or CD8+ T cells sorted from blood, taken in a trial of the OX40 agonist ivuxolimab. V gene TRBV5-5 combines with J gene TRBJ2-7, with D possibly being TRBD1 (6 bases). For the CDR3, the DNA is TGTGCCAGCAGCTTGTGGACAGCTCAGGGCGAGCAGTACTTC. Translation: CASSLWTAQGEQYF.